The sequence of this T cell receptor beta chain was determined in a study of shared clonotypes between healthy human individuals. Study-level points and caveats: Naive CD4 clonotype sharing across a handful of donors was approximately 5.2%.

Sequenced by immunoSEQ multiplex PCR; TCRdb stores in-frame clones only, minus some. The table has hundreds of thousands of clones, about 92% seen once; the top ten hold roughly 22%. Naive CD8 cells lacked CD45RO, underwent positive selection for CCR7 and left out terminally differentiated effector memory CD45RA+ cells. The V gene lost 3 bases and the J gene lost 9 bases, with 15 bases spanning the gap. The germline V gene has CDR1 MGHDK and CDR2 SYGVNS. The CDR3 sequence is 14 residues long. There are many counts of this clone. Its target is not known. Sequenced sample: naive CD8+ T cells sorted from blood. This chain connects TRBV25-1 to TRBJ1-5; D unclear. The sequence came from a man between 25 and 39 years old in good health. CDR3 bases: TGTGCCAGCAGTGATTCGAGTGGAGGTGGGCCCCAGCATTTT. It yields the protein CASSDSSGGGPQHF. Full variable domain (outside the CDR3, taken from reference TRBV25-1 and TRBJ1-5): EADIYQTPRYLVIGTGKKITLECSQTMGHDKMYWYQQDPGMELHLIHYSYGVNSTEKGDLSSESTVSRIRTEHFPLTLESARPSHTSQYLCASSDSSGGGPQHFGDGTRLSIL.